Shown below are 14 T cell receptor beta chains from a single sample sequenced in a study of blood T cell repertoires in COVID-19. Assay: immunoSEQ multiplex PCR; the TCRdb copy retains only in-frame clones and omits some. The table records 200,000 to 300,000 clones, 88% of them present only once. The sequencing sample was made of peripheral blood. All receptors derive from a woman aged 40 to 55 who had recovered from COVID-19.

The chain couples TRBV7-9 to TRBJ1-2; the D gene is possibly TRBD1 (6 bases). Deletions cut 1 base from V and 8 bases from J, with 11 bases between. This CDR3 spans 13 amino acids. The germline V gene encodes CDR1 SEHNR and CDR2 FQNEAQ (reference sequence). CDR3 sequence (DNA): TGTGCCAGCAGCTTAGAGTCAGGGGTCGGCTACACCTTC. This encodes CASSLESGVGYTF.

This clone was counted only a few times. The chain links TRBV7-3 to TRBJ2-2; TRBD2 is a possible D gene (5 bases). This CDR3 is 14 amino acids long. The germline V and J ends were trimmed by 5 bases and 6 bases, with 13 bases remaining between them. Germline V lookup: CDR1 SGHTA, CDR2 FQGTGA. In DNA form, the CDR3 reads TGTGCCAGCAGCCCCTCAACAGCGGCCGGGGAGCTGTTTTTT. Its translation: CASSPSTAAGELFF.

The V call is TRBV7-2, the J call TRBJ2-3; D perhaps matches TRBD2 (5 bases). The V end lost 5 bases, the J end lost 2 bases, and 11 bases lay between the germline ends. The CDR3 consists of 14 residues. The germline V gene has CDR1 SGHTA and CDR2 FQGNSA. CDR3 sequence reads: CASSHREYTDTQYF. The CDR3 coding sequence is TGTGCCAGCAGCCACCGGGAATACACAGATACGCAGTATTTT.

The CDR3 region is CATAGQAYEQYF. CDR3 bases: TGTGCCACCGCGGGACAGGCCTACGAGCAGTACTTC. The chain carries TRBV10-3 and TRBJ2-7; 8 bases align to TRBD1. J gave up 2 bases and V 10 bases, and 4 bases lay outside the gene matches. This CDR3 contains 12 residues. Germline V gene sequence: CDR1 ENHRY, CDR2 SYGVKD.

This clone is a singleton in its sample. The gene calls are TRBV13 and TRBJ2-3, with 7 positions matching TRBD2. Trimming cost V 5 bases and J 3 bases; bases outside gene matches: 11. This CDR3 contains 16 residues. Germline values: CDR1 PRHDT, CDR2 FYEKMQ (reference sequence). The CDR3 region is CASSRRTSKATDTQYF. The CDR3 bases are TGTGCCAGCAGCCGGAGGACTAGTAAGGCGACAGATACGCAGTATTTT. Combining the CDR3 with reference TRBV13 and TRBJ2-3 gives the whole variable domain AAGVIQSPRHLIKEKRETATLKCYPIPRHDTVYWYQQGPGQDPQFLISFYEKMQSDKGSIPDRFSAQQFSDYHSELNMSSLELGDSALYFCASSRRTSKATDTQYFGPGTRLTVL.

The rearrangement uses TRBV6-2 or TRBV6-3 and TRBJ2-7; a weak D match, TRBD1 (9 bases). V lost 5 bases, J lost 6 bases, and 20 bases lay in between. Germline V gene lookup returns CDR1 MNHEY and CDR2 SVGEGT. This CDR3 contains 15 residues. The DNA of the CDR3 is TGTGCCAGCAGTGACAGGGGGGGACTAGTCTTCGAGCAGTACTTC. The encoded protein is CASSDRGGLVFEQYF.

This rearrangement joins TRBV6-2 or TRBV6-3 to TRBJ2-3; 7 positions agree with TRBD1. Per germline, CDR1 MNHEY and CDR2 SVGEGT. There are 14 residues in the CDR3. The V gene end was trimmed by 7 bases and the J gene end by 2 bases; junction bases not matched to a gene: 6. The CDR3 region is CASTPQGFTDTQYF. The DNA for the CDR3 is TGTGCCAGCACCCCACAGGGGTTCACAGATACGCAGTATTTT.

The chain is built from TRBV7-9 and TRBJ1-1, with no clear D. Trimming removed 1 base from V and 11 bases from J, with 11 bases in between. CDR3 size: 12 residues. Germline CDR1 is SEHNR and CDR2 is FQNEAQ (reference sequence). DNA of the CDR3: TGTGCCAGCAGCTTAGGGTCGGTCGGGGCTTTCTTT. It specifies CASSLGSVGAFF.

The chain uses TRBV18 and TRBJ2-1; 9 bases align to TRBD2. J gave up 2 bases and V 2 bases, and 1 base lay outside the gene matches. This CDR3 comprises 15 residues. The germline V gene encodes CDR1 KGHSH and CDR2 LQKENI. Written as DNA, the CDR3 is TGTGCCAGCTCACCAGCGGGAGGGCCCTACAATGAGCAGTTCTTC. Amino acid sequence: CASSPAGGPYNEQFF.

This chain links TRBV7-9 with TRBJ2-1; 11 bases are shared with TRBD2. The J segment lost 9 bases and the V segment lost 5 bases, leaving 15 bases of the junction unmatched. CDR3 length equals 17 residues. CDR1 and CDR2 (germline): SEHNR, FQNEAQ (reference sequence). CDR3 sequence (DNA): TGTGCCAGCAGCCAAGGGGGCGCTAGCGGGAGGCGGGGTGAGCAGTTCTTC. Translating gives CASSQGGASGRRGEQFF.

The rearrangement links TRBV5-1 to TRBJ1-4, with 10 bases that match TRBD1. V shed 4 bases and J 8 bases; nucleotides not matched to a gene: 11. The germline V gene has CDR1 SGHRS and CDR2 YFSETQ. The CDR3 runs to 16 residues. The CDR3 loop reads CASSLRTGGVGEKLFF. The CDR3, as DNA: TGCGCCAGCAGCCTTCGGACAGGGGGTGTCGGAGAAAAACTGTTTTTT.

This sequence joins TRBV21-1 and TRBJ2-2; no check of the table's D call, TRBD2, against the DNA was made. TRBV21-1 is flagged as a pseudogene. CDR3 length: 16 residues. The CDR3 sequence is CASSKIGRKDAGELFF. The CDR3 nucleotides are TGTGCCAGCAGCAAAATAGGGAGGAAGGATGCCGGGGAGCTGTTTTTT.

V usage is TRBV12-3 or TRBV12-4 and J usage is TRBJ2-1, with a possible D match to TRBD2 (6 bases). This CDR3 spans 13 amino acids. Trimming removed 8 bases at V and 6 bases at J, with 14 bases between. CDR3 bases: TGTGCCAGCGGGCGAGCGGGTCTCAATGAGCAGTTCTTC. Translated, it gives CASGRAGLNEQFF.

The chain has TRBV27 and TRBJ1-3; D possibly corresponds to TRBD1 (5 bases). The ends were cut back, 5 bases at V and 0 bases at J, with 11 bases in the middle. CDR1 is MNHEY, CDR2 SMNVEV, per germline (reference sequence). This CDR3 is built from 15 residues. The CDR3 DNA reads as TGTGCCAGCAGTCCGGGACTAAGCTCTGGAAACACCATATATTTT. Translated, it gives CASSPGLSSGNTIYF.